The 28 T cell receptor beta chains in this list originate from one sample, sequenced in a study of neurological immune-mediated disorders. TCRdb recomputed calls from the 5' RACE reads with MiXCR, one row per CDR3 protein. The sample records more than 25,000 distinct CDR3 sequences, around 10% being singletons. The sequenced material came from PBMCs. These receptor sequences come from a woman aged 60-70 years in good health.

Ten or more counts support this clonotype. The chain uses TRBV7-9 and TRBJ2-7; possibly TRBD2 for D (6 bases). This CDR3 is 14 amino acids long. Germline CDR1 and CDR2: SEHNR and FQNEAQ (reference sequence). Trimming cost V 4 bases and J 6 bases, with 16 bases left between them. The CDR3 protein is CASSSREALFEQYF. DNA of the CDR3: TGTGCCAGCAGCTCCAGGGAGGCGCTTTTCGAGCAGTACTTC.

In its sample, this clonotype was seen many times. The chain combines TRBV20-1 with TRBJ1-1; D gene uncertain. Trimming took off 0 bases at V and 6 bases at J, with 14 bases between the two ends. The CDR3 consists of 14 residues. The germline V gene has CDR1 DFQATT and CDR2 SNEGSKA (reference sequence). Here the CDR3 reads CSARDVGSKPEAFF. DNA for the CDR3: TGCAGTGCTAGAGATGTGGGATCAAAGCCTGAAGCTTTCTTT.

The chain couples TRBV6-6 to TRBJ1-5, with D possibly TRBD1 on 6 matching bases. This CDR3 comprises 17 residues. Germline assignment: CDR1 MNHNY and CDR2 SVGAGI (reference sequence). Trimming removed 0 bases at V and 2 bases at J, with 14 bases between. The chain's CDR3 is CASSYSGRGGGNQPQHF. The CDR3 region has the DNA TGTGCCAGCAGTTACTCGGGGAGAGGGGGAGGCAATCAGCCCCAGCATTTT.

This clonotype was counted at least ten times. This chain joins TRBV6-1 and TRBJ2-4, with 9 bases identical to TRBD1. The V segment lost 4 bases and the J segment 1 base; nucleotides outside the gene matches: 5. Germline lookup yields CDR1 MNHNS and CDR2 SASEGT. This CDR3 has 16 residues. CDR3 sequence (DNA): TGTGCCAGCAGTGTCCGGGACAGGGCGGCCAAAAACATTCAGTACTTC. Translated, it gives CASSVRDRAAKNIQYF.

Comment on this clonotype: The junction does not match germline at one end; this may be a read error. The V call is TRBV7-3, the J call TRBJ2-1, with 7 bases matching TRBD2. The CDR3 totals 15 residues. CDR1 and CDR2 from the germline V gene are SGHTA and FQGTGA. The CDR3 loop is CASSLTSSPVNEQFF. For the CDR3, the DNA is TGTGCCAGCAGCTTGACTAGCTCACCGGTCAATGAGCAGTTTTTC.

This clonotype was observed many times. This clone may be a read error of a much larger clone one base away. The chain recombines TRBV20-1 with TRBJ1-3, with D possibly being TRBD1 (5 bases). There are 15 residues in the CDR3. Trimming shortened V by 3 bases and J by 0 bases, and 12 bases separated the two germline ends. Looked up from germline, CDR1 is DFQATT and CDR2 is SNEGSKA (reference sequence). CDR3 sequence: CSARGGVGSGNTIYF. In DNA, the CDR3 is TGCAGTGCTAGGGGGGGGGTTGGCTCTGGAAACACCATATATTTT.

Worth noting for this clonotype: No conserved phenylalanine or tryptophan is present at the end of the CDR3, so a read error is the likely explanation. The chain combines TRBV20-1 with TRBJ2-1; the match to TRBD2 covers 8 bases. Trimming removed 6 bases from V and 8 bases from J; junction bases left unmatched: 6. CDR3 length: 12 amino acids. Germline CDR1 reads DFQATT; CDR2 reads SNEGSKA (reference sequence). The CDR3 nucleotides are TGCAGTGCCAAAGGACTAGCCGATGAGCAGTTCTTA. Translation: CSAKGLADEQFL.

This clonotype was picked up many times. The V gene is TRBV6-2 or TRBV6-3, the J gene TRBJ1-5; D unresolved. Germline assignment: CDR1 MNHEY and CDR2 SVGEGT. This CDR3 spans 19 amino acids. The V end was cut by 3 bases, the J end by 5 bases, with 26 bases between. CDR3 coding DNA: TGTGCCAGCAGTTATAGCAAAAGGTCCGTACGCGGGAGACATCAGCCCCAGCATTTT. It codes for CASSYSKRSVRGRHQPQHF.

CDR3 sequence reads: CASSHDTGLAGVLKTQYF. The CDR3 nucleotides are TGTGCCAGCAGCCATGATACCGGACTAGCGGGGGTACTGAAGACCCAGTACTTC. The chain recombines TRBV3-1 with TRBJ2-5; 13 bases are shared with TRBD2. The CDR3 is 18 amino acids. Germline V gene sequence: CDR1 LGHDT, CDR2 YNNKEL (reference sequence). V was clipped by 3 bases and J by 6 bases; unmatched bases: 13.

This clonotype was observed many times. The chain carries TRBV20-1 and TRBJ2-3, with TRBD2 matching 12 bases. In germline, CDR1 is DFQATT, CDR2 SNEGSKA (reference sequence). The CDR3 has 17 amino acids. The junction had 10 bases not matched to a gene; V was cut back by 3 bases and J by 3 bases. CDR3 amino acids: CSASGLAGGGLTDTQYF. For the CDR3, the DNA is TGCAGTGCTAGTGGGCTAGCGGGGGGGGGTTTGACAGATACGCAGTATTTT.

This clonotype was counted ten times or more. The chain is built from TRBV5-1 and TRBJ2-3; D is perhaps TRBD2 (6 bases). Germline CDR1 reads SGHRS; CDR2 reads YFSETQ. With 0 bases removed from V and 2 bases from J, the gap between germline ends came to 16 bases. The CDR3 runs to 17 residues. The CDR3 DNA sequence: TGCGCCAGCAGCTTGGAGGCGACTAGACTTTTCACAGATACGCAGTATTTT. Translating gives CASSLEATRLFTDTQYF. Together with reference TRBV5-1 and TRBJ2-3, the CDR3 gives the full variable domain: KAGVTQTPRYLIKTRGQQVTLSCSPISGHRSVSWYQQTPGQGLQFLFEYFSETQRNKGNFPGRFSGRQFSNSRSEMNVSTLELGDSALYLCASSLEATRLFTDTQYFGPGTRLTVL.

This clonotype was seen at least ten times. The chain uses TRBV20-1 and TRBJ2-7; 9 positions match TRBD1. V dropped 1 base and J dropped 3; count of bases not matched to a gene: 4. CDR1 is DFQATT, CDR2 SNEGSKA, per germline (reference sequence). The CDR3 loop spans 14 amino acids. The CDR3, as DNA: TGCAGTGCTAGAGTCCAGACAGGGGGCTACGAGCAGTACTTC. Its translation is CSARVQTGGYEQYF.

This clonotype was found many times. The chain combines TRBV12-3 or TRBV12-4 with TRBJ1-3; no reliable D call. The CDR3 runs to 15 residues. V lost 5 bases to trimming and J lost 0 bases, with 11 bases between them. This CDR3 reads CASSQTRRSGNTIYF. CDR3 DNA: TGTGCCAGCAGTCAGACACGCCGCTCTGGAAACACCATATATTTT.

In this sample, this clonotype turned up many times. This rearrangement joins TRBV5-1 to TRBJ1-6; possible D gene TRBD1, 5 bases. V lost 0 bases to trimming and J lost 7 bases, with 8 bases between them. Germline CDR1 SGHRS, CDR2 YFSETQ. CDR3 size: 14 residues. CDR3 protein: CASSLGQNNSPLHF. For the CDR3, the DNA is TGCGCCAGCAGCTTGGGACAGAACAATTCACCCCTCCACTTT.

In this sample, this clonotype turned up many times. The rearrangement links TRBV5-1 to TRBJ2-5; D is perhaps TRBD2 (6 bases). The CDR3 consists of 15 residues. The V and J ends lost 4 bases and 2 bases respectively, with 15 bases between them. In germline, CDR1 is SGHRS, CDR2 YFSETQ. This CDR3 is CASSIGGLEQETQYF. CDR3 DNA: TGCGCCAGCAGCATTGGGGGACTGGAACAAGAGACCCAGTACTTC.

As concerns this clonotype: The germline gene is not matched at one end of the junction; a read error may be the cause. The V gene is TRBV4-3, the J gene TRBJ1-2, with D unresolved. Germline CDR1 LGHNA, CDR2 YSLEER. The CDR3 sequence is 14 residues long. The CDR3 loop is CASSPPQALGGYNF. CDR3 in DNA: TGCGCCAGCAGCCCCCCCCAGGCCCTCGGTGGCTACAACTTT.

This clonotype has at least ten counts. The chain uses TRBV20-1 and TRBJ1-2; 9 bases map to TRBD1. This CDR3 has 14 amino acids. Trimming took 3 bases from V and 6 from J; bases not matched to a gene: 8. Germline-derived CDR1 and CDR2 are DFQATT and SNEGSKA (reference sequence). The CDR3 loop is CSARTSGTGNGYTF. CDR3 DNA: TGCAGTGCTAGGACGTCCGGGACAGGGAATGGCTACACCTTC.

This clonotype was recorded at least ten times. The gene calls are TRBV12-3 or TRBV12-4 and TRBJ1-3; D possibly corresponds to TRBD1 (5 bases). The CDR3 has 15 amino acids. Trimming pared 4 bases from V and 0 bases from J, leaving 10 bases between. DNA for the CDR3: TGTGCCAGCAGTTCCAGGGTCAACTCTGGAAACACCATATATTTT. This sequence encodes CASSSRVNSGNTIYF.

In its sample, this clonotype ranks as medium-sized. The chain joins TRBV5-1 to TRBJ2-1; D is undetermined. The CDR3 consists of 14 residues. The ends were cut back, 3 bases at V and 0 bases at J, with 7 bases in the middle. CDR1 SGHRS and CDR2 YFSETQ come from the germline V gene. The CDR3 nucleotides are TGCGCCAGCAGCTCACAGAGCTCCTACAATGAGCAGTTCTTC. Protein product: CASSSQSSYNEQFF. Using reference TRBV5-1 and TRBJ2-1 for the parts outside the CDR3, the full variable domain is KAGVTQTPRYLIKTRGQQVTLSCSPISGHRSVSWYQQTPGQGLQFLFEYFSETQRNKGNFPGRFSGRQFSNSRSEMNVSTLELGDSALYLCASSSQSSYNEQFFGPGTRLTVL.

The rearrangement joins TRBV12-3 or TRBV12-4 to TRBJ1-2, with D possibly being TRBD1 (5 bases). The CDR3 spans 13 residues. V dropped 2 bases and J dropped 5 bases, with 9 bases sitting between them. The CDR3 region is CASSLTGEYGYTF. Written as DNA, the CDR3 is TGTGCCAGCAGTTTAACGGGGGAATATGGCTACACCTTC.

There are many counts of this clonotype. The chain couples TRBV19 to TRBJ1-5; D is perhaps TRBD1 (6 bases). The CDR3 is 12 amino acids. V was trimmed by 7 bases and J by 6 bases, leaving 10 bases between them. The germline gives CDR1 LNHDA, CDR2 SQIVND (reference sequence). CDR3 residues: CASNREGQPQHF. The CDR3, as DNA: TGTGCCAGTAACAGGGAAGGTCAGCCCCAGCATTTT.

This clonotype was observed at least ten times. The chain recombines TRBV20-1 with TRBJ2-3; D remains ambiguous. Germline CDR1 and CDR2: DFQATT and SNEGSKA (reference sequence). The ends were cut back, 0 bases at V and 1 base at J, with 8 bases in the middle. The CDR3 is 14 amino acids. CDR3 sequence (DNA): TGCAGTGCTAGAGATTCCATAGGCACAGATACGCAGTATTTT. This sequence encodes CSARDSIGTDTQYF.

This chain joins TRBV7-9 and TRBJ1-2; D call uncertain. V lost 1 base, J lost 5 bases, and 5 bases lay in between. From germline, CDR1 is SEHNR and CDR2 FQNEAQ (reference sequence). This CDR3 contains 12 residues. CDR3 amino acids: CASSLEEYGYTF. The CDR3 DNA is TGTGCCAGCAGCTTAGAGGAGTATGGCTACACCTTC.

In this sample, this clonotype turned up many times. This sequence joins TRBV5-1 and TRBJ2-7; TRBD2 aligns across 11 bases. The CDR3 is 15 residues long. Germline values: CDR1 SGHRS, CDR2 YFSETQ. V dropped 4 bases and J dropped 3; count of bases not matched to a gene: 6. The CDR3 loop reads CASSGGLAEDYEQYF. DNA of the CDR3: TGCGCCAGCAGCGGGGGACTAGCGGAAGACTACGAGCAGTACTTC.

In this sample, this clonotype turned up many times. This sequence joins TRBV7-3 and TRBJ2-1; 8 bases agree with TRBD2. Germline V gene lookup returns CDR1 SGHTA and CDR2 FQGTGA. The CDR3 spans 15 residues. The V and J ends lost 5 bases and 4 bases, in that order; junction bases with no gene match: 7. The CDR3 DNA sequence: TGTGCCAGCAGCCCTCAGCGGGGGAAGTACAATGAGCAGTTCTTC. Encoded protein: CASSPQRGKYNEQFF. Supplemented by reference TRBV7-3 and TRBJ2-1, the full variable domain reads GAGVSQTPSNKVTEKGKYVELRCDPISGHTALYWYRQSLGQGPEFLIYFQGTGAADDSGLPNDRFFAVRPEGSVSTLKIQRTERGDSAVYLCASSPQRGKYNEQFFGPGTRLTVL.

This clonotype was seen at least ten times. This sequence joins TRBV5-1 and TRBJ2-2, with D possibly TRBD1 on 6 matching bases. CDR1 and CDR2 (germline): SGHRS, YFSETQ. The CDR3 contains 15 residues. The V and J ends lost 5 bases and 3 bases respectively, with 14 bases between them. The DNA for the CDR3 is TGCGCCAGCAGATCGGACAGAGAATACACCGGGGAGCTGTTTTTT. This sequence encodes CASRSDREYTGELFF.

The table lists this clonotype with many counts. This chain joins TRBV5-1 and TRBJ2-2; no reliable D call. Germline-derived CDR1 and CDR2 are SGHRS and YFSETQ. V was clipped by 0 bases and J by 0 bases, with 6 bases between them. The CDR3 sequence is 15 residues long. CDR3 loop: CASSLDSANTGELFF. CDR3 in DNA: TGCGCCAGCAGCTTGGACTCAGCGAACACCGGGGAGCTGTTTTTT. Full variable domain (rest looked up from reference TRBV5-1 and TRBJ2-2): KAGVTQTPRYLIKTRGQQVTLSCSPISGHRSVSWYQQTPGQGLQFLFEYFSETQRNKGNFPGRFSGRQFSNSRSEMNVSTLELGDSALYLCASSLDSANTGELFFGEGSRLTVL.

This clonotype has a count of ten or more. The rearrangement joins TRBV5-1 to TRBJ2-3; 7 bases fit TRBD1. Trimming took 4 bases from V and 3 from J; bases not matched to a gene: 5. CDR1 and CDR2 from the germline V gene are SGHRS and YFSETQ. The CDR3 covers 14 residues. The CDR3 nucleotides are TGCGCCAGCAGCCACACAGGGGAAACAGATACGCAGTATTTT. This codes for CASSHTGETDTQYF.